This is a list of T cell receptor beta chains from one sample in a study of shared clonotypes between healthy human individuals. Generated by immunoSEQ multiplex PCR, the TCRdb table keeps only in-frame clones and is missing some. The data contain 400,000 to 600,000 clones, roughly 77% of them singletons. Sequenced sample: PBMCs. The source is a woman between 40 and 50 years old in good health. Some clones in this sample may be carry-over from other donors' samples. CDR3s include the opening cysteine and the closing phenylalanine or tryptophan. The D gene is left open where the match is weak. Clone sizes are given selectively: once, few, many, or a class where the clone is expanded.

V	D	J	size	CDR3	DNA
TRBV4-2	TRBD2	TRBJ2-7	NA	CASSQEWGGEQYF	TGTGCCAGCAGCCAAGAGTGGGGGGGAGAGCAGTACTTC
TRBV7-9	NA	TRBJ1-1	few	CASSLGQKEAFF	TGTGCCAGCAGCTTAGGACAGAAGGAAGCTTTCTTT
TRBV29-1	NA	TRBJ2-7	NA	CSVTDSASYEQYF	TGCAGCGTAACAGACAGTGCCTCCTACGAGCAGTACTTC
TRBV5-6	NA	TRBJ1-4	NA	CASSLTAGNEKLFF	TGTGCCAGCAGCTTGACGGCTGGCAATGAAAAACTGTTTTTT
TRBV6-6	NA	TRBJ1-2	NA	CASTRFGRGNYGYTF	TGTGCCAGCACCCGTTTCGGACGGGGGAACTATGGCTACACCTTC
TRBV28	NA	TRBJ2-1	NA	CASSLLGGTEAFYNEQFF	TGTGCCAGCAGTTTATTAGGGGGGACGGAGGCTTTCTACAATGAGCAGTTCTTC
TRBV11-2	TRBD2	TRBJ2-4	NA	CASSRASGTFYRPDIQYF	TGTGCCAGCAGCCGGGCTAGCGGGACGTTTTATCGGCCCGACATTCAGTACTTC
TRBV5-4	TRBD1	TRBJ2-7	few	CASSPGQGQGYEQYF	TGTGCCAGCAGCCCGGGACAGGGGCAAGGGTACGAGCAGTACTTC
TRBV13	NA	TRBJ2-1	NA	CASSLAPLRNSYNEQFF	TGTGCCAGCAGCTTAGCCCCTTTGCGGAACTCCTACAATGAGCAGTTCTTC
TRBV6-5	NA	TRBJ2-2	NA	CASSKRLDGGELFF	TGTGCCAGCAGCAAGAGACTAGATGGCGGGGAGCTGTTTTTT
TRBV18	NA	TRBJ1-3	NA	CASSTAKGFSGNTIYF	TGTGCCAGCTCAACCGCGAAGGGGTTCTCTGGAAACACCATATATTTT
TRBV7-9	TRBD1	TRBJ1-4	NA	CASSVTGGEEKLFF	TGTGCCAGCAGCGTAACAGGGGGCGAGGAAAAACTGTTTTTT
TRBV6-6	NA	TRBJ2-7	NA	CASRTATASYEQYF	TGTGCCAGCAGGACCGCTACGGCCTCCTACGAGCAGTACTTC
TRBV7-9	NA	TRBJ2-2	few	CASSPGASGELFF	TGTGCCAGCAGCCCAGGGGCTTCCGGGGAGCTGTTTTTT
TRBV9	NA	TRBJ1-1	NA	CASSPNRALNTEAFF	TGTGCCAGCAGCCCCAACAGGGCCCTGAACACTGAAGCTTTCTTT
TRBV19	NA	TRBJ2-1	once	CASKKQDGIDNEQFF	TGTGCCAGTAAAAAACAGGACGGGATTGACAATGAGCAGTTCTTC
TRBV28	NA	TRBJ2-3	NA	CASSLSPLLGTPSTDTQYF	TGTGCCAGCAGTTTATCCCCCCTGTTAGGCACTCCTAGCACAGATACGCAGTATTTT
TRBV5-8	TRBD1	TRBJ1-2	NA	CASSPGQGSRGYTF	TGTGCCAGCAGCCCGGGACAGGGGTCGAGAGGCTACACCTTC
TRBV5-4	TRBD1	TRBJ2-1	NA	CASSPDRGSITYNEQFF	TGTGCCAGCAGCCCGGACAGGGGTTCAATCACCTACAATGAGCAGTTCTTC
TRBV6-4	TRBD1	TRBJ2-1	NA	CASSVVTGVDNEQFF	TGTGCCAGCAGCGTTGTGACAGGGGTCGATAATGAGCAGTTCTTC
TRBV27	TRBD2	TRBJ2-3	NA	CASSLSQGLAATDTQYF	TGTGCCAGCAGTTTATCCCAGGGACTAGCAGCCACAGATACGCAGTATTTT
TRBV7-8	TRBD2	TRBJ2-7	NA	CASSPWTSGASYEQYF	TGTGCCAGCAGCCCATGGACTAGCGGGGCCTCCTACGAGCAGTACTTC
TRBV7-9	NA	TRBJ2-7	NA	CASSHTDRSYEQYF	TGTGCCAGCAGCCACACGGACCGCTCCTACGAGCAGTACTTC
TRBV6-5	TRBD2	TRBJ2-1	NA	CASRQTGLDDNEQFF	TGTGCCAGCAGGCAAACGGGACTAGACGACAATGAGCAGTTCTTC
TRBV7-6	TRBD1	TRBJ2-7	NA	CASSLTQGGHEQYF	TGTGCCAGCAGCTTAACACAGGGGGGCCACGAGCAGTACTTC
TRBV7-9	NA	TRBJ1-2	few	CASSPDGLYGYTF	TGTGCCAGCAGCCCCGACGGGCTCTATGGCTACACCTTC
TRBV4-1	TRBD2	TRBJ2-3	few	CASSHPGTRSGAGGDTQYF	TGCGCCAGCAGCCACCCTGGGACTAGAAGTGGGGCGGGCGGAGATACGCAGTATTTT
TRBV7-2	TRBD2	TRBJ2-3	NA	CASSALAGVEAQYF	TGTGCCAGCAGCGCTCTAGCGGGAGTAGAGGCGCAGTATTTT
TRBV6-5	NA	TRBJ1-5	NA	CASSVGGENQPQHF	TGTGCCAGCTCTGTGGGAGGGGAGAATCAGCCCCAGCATTTT
TRBV7-9	TRBD2	TRBJ2-1	NA	CASSGSASGRNNEQFF	TGTGCCAGCAGCGGATCCGCCAGCGGGAGGAACAATGAGCAGTTCTTC
TRBV7-8	NA	TRBJ2-7	NA	CASSLALVGGHEQYF	TGTGCCAGCAGCTTAGCGCTTGTGGGGGGGCACGAGCAGTACTTC
TRBV30	NA	TRBJ1-4	NA	CAWRRVREKLFF	TGTGCCTGGAGACGAGTGAGAGAAAAACTGTTTTTT
TRBV29-1	NA	TRBJ2-7	NA	CSGSHGPYEQYF	TGCAGCGGATCACATGGACCCTACGAGCAGTACTTC
TRBV30	NA	TRBJ2-1	NA	CAWSRSSYNEQFF	TGTGCCTGGAGTAGGAGCTCCTACAATGAGCAGTTCTTC
TRBV30	NA	TRBJ2-7	NA	CAWSARGLGGSYEQYF	TGTGCCTGGAGTGCTCGGGGGTTGGGCGGCTCCTACGAGCAGTACTTC
TRBV7-2	TRBD1	TRBJ1-2	NA	CASSPDRWYGYTF	TGTGCCAGCAGCCCGGACAGGTGGTATGGCTACACCTTC
TRBV27	NA	TRBJ2-2	NA	CASSLLRGSGELFF	TGTGCCAGCAGTTTATTGAGGGGTTCCGGGGAGCTGTTTTTT
TRBV5-1	TRBD1	TRBJ1-6	many	CASSRQGEGVNSPLHF	TGCGCCAGCAGCAGACAGGGAGAGGGGGTGAATTCACCCCTCCACTTT
TRBV15	NA	TRBJ1-2	NA	CATSRDRSYGYTF	TGTGCCACCAGCAGAGACAGGTCCTATGGCTACACCTTC
TRBV2	NA	TRBJ2-6	NA	CASSKDGANVLTF	TGTGCCAGCAGCAAGGATGGGGCCAACGTCCTGACTTTC
TRBV6-1	TRBD1	TRBJ2-1	NA	CASSEAAGQGAYEQFF	TGTGCCAGCAGTGAAGCAGCGGGACAGGGGGCCTATGAGCAGTTCTTC
TRBV28	TRBD1	TRBJ1-4	NA	CASRSPGDSNEKLFF	TGTGCCAGCAGATCGCCGGGGGACAGTAATGAAAAACTGTTTTTT
TRBV19	NA	TRBJ2-7	NA	CASSIGGGEQYF	TGTGCCAGTAGTATAGGGGGAGGCGAGCAGTACTTC
TRBV5-1	NA	TRBJ2-1	NA	CASSPQGPDNEQFF	TGCGCCAGCAGCCCACAGGGTCCGGACAATGAGCAGTTCTTC